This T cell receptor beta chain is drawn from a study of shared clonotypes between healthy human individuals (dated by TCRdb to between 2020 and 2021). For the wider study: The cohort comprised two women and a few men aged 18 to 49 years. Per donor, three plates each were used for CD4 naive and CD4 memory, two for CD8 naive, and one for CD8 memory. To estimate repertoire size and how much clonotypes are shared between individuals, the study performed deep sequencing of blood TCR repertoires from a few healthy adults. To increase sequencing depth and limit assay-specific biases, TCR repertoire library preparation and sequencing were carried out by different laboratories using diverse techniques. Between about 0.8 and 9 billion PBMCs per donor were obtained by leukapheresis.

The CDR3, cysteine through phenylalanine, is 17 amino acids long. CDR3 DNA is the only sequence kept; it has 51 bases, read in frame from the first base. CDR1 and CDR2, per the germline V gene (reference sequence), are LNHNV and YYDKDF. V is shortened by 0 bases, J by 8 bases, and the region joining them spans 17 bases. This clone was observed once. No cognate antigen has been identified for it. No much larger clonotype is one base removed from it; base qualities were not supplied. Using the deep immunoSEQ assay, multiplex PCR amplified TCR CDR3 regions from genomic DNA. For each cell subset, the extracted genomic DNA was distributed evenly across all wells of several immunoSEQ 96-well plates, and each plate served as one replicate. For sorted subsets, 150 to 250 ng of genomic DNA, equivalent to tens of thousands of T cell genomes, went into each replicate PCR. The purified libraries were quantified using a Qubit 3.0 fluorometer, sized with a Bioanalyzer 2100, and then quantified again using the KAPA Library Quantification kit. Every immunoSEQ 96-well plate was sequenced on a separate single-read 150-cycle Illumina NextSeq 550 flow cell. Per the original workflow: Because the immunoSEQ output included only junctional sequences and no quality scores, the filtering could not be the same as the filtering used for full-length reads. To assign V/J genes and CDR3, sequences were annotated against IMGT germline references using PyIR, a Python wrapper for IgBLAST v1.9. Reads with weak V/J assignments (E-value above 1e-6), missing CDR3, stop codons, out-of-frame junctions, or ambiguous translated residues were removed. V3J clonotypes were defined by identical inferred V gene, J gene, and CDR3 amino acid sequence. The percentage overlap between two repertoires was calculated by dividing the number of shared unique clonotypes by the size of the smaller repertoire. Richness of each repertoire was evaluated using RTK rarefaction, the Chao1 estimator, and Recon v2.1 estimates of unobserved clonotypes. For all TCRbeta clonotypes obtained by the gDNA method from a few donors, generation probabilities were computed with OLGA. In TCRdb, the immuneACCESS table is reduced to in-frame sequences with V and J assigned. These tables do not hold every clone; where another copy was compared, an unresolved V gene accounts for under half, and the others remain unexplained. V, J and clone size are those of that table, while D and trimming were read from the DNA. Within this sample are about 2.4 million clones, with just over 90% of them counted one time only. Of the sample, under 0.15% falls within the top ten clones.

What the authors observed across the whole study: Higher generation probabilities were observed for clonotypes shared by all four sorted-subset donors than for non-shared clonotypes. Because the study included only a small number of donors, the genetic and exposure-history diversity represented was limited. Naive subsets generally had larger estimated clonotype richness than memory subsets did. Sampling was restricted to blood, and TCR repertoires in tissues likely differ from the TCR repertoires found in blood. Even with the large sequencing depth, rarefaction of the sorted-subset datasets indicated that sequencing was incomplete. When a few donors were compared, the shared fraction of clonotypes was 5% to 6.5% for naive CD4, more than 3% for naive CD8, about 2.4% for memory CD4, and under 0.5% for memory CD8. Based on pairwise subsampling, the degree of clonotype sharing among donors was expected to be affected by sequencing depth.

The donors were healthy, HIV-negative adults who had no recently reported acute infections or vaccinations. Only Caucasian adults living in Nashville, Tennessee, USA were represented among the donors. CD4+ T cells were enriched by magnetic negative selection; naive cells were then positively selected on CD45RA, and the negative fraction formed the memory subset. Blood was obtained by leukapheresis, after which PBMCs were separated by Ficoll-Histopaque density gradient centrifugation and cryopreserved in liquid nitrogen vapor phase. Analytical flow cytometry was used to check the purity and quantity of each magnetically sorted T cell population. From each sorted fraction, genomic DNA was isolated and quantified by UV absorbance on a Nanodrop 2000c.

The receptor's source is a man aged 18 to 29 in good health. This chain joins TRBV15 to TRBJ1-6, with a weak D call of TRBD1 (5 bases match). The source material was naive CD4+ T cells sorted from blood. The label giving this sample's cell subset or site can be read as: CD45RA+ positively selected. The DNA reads TGTGCCACCAGCAGAGATCGGAGTGAAGGGGCGGATTCACCCCTCCACTTT. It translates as CATSRDRSEGADSPLHF.